This is a list of T cell receptor beta chains from one sample in a study of neurological immune-mediated disorders. Using its own MiXCR run on the 5' RACE reads, TCRdb lists one record per CDR3 protein. The repertoire holds 55,000 to 70,000 distinct CDR3 sequences, with approximately 3.4% as singletons. Input material: PBMCs. Receptors originate from a woman aged 50 to 65 with multiple sclerosis. The CDR3 runs from the conserved cysteine through the conserved F or W. A D gene is named only where the DNA matches it firmly. Expanded clones get a size class; other rows say once, few or many, or leave the size out.

V	size	D	J	length	DNA	CDR3
TRBV20-1	many	TRBD2	TRBJ2-3	17	TGCAGTGCTAGATTAGACGTGACTAGCGGGGGCACAGATACGCAGTATTTT	CSARLDVTSGGTDTQYF
TRBV5-1	many	.	TRBJ2-3	13	TGCGCCAGCAGCTTGGGACCCAGGGATACGCAGTATTTT	CASSLGPRDTQYF
TRBV20-1	many	.	TRBJ1-5	15	TGCAGTGCTAGGCGGGCAGAAGATAGCAATCAGCCCCAGCATTTT	CSARRAEDSNQPQHF
TRBV6-5	many	.	TRBJ1-4	16	TGTGCCAGCAAAAACACAGGGCGCGCTCGGGGTGAAAAACTGTTTTTT	CASKNTGRARGEKLFF
TRBV12-3/TRBV12-4	many	.	TRBJ1-2	13	TGTGCCAGCAGTTTAGTTGAAAGTCTAGGCTACACCTTC	CASSLVESLGYTF
TRBV7-2	.	.	TRBJ1-5	16	TGTGCCAGCAGCTTATCCCCCCGGGCCCACAATCAGCCCCAGCATTTT	CASSLSPRAHNQPQHF
TRBV18	many	.	TRBJ2-5	11	TGTGCCAGCTCCGGCGAAGAGACCCAGTACTTC	CASSGEETQYF
TRBV15	many	.	TRBJ1-5	18	TGTGCCACCAGCAGAGATTGGGGGGGACCGATCCCTTATCAGCCCCAGCATTTT	CATSRDWGGPIPYQPQHF
TRBV5-1	many	.	TRBJ1-1	13	TGCGCCAGCAGACGTCCCGAAGGCACTGAAGCTTTCTTT	CASRRPEGTEAFF
TRBV9	many	TRBD2	TRBJ2-1	14	TGTGCCAGCAGCGTGAGCGGGAACTACAATGAGCAGTTCTTC	CASSVSGNYNEQFF
TRBV6-6	.	.	TRBJ2-2	19	TGTGCCAGCAGAAAGACGACCCATCTACTAGATCCCTACACCGGGGAGCTGTTTTTT	CASRKTTHLLDPYTGELFF
TRBV5-1	many	.	TRBJ2-2	14	TGCGCCAGCAGCTTAGAGATGAACACCGGGGAGCTGTTTTTT	CASSLEMNTGELFF
TRBV6-5	many	TRBD1	TRBJ1-2	15	TGTGCCAGCAGTTACTCTCGGGACAGGGCCTATGGCTACACCTTC	CASSYSRDRAYGYTF
TRBV4-3	.	TRBD2	TRBJ2-4	18	TGCGCCAGCAGCCAAAGCCGAGGACTAGCGGTAGCCAAAAACATTCAGTACTTC	CASSQSRGLAVAKNIQYF
TRBV3-1	many	.	TRBJ1-1	13	TGTGCCAGCAGCCAATTGTGGAACACTGAAGCTTTCTTT	CASSQLWNTEAFF
TRBV20-1	many	TRBD2	TRBJ2-1	14	TGCAGTGCTTCGCGGGGACTAGGGGGCAATGAGCAGTTCTTC	CSASRGLGGNEQFF
TRBV5-1	many	.	TRBJ1-5	14	TGCGCCAGCAGCCGTGACGGTAGCAATCAGCCCCAGCATTTT	CASSRDGSNQPQHF
TRBV5-1	many	TRBD2	TRBJ2-2	17	TGCGCCAGCAGCTTGTGGGCGAGCGGGAGTAACACCGGGGAGCTGTTTTTT	CASSLWASGSNTGELFF
TRBV20-1	many	.	TRBJ2-1	14	TGCAGTGCAACGTTAGGAGCGGGCTACAATGAGCAGTTCTTC	CSATLGAGYNEQFF
TRBV6-1	many	.	TRBJ1-2	14	TGTGCCAGCAGTGAAGCGCTCAGGGCCTATGGCTACACCTTC	CASSEALRAYGYTF
TRBV20-1	many	.	TRBJ2-7	14	TGCAGTGCTAGAGCTCTGTCCAGCTCCTACGAGCAGTACTTC	CSARALSSSYEQYF
TRBV28	many	TRBD2	TRBJ2-1	16	TGTGCCACCACCGAAGTGCTAGCGGGGGGCCTCAATGAGCAGTTCTTC	CATTEVLAGGLNEQFF
TRBV20-1	many	.	TRBJ2-5	14	TGCAGTGCGGAGATACTAGGGGCGGAAGGGACCCAGTACTTC	CSAEILGAEGTQYF
TRBV11-2	many	.	TRBJ1-5	14	TGTGCCAGTTCAAGGGATGCCCTGAATCAGCCCCAGCATTTT	CASSRDALNQPQHF
TRBV5-1	many	.	TRBJ2-3	12	TGCGCCAGCAGCTTGAACTCAGATACGCAGTATTTT	CASSLNSDTQYF
TRBV7-6	many	.	TRBJ2-1	18	TGTGCCAGCAGCTTAGGGCTTGGAGAGGGCAGCTCCTACAATGAGCAGTTCTTC	CASSLGLGEGSSYNEQFF
TRBV5-1	many	TRBD2	TRBJ2-3	14	TGCGCCAGCAGCTCAACCGGACGGACTAGCGGGGTTAATTTT	CASSSTGRTSGVNF
TRBV20-1	many	.	TRBJ1-6	12	TGCAGTGCTAGAGCTTACAGGGAAGACCTCCACTTT	CSARAYREDLHF